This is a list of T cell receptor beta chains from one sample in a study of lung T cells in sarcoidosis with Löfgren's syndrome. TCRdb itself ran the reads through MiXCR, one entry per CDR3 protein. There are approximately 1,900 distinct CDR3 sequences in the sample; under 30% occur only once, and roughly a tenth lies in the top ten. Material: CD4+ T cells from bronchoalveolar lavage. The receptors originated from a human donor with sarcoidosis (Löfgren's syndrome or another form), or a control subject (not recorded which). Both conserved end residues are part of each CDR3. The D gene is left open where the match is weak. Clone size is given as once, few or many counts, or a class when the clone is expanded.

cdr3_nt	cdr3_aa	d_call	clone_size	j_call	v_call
TGTGCCAGCAGCCAAGACTACAGCCAGACCCAGTACTTC	CASSQDYSQTQYF	-	medium-sized	TRBJ2-5	TRBV14